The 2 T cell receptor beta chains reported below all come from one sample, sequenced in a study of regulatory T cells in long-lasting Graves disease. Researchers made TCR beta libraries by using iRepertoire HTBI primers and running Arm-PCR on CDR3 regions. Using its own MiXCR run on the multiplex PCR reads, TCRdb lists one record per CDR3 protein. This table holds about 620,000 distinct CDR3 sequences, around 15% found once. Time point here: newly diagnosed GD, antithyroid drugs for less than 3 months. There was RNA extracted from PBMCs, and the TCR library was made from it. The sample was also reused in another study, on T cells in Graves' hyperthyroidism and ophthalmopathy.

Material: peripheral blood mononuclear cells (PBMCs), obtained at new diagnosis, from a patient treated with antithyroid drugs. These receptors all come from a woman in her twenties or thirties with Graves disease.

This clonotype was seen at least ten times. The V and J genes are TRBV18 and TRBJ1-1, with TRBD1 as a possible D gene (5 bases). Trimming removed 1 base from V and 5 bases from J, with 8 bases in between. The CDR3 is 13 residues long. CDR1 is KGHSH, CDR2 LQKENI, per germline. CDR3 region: CASSPRGVTEAFF. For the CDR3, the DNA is TGTGCCAGCTCACCACGAGGGGTTACTGAAGCTTTCTTT.

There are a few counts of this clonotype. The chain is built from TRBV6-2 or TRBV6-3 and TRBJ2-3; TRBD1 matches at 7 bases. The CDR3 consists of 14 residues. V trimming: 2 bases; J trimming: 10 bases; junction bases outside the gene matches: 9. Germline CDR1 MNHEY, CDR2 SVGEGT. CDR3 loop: CASSYAIQGKAQYF. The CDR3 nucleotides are TGTGCCAGCAGTTACGCGATACAGGGGAAAGCGCAGTATTTT.